The clone carrying this T cell receptor (beta chain) has a single count. Other DNA sequences within the sample encode an identical CDR3. CDR3 length equals 14 residues. V was clipped by 7 bases and J by 8 bases; unmatched bases: 8. Germline loops: CDR1 SNHLY, CDR2 FYNNEI. This specimen belongs to a study of T cell repertoires in ileal Crohn's disease. Here immunoSEQ multiplex PCR was the method, and the copy in TCRdb shows in-frame clones only, minus some. The data hold 3,500 to 4,500 clones, with less than 75% observed a single time. V gene TRBV2 combines with J gene TRBJ1-4; 9 bases match TRBD1. Sequenced material: ileal tissue. This TCR derives from an adult with Crohn's disease. The CDR3 reads CASTTGTGYEKLFF. CDR3 in DNA: TGTGCCAGCACGACCGGGACAGGGTACGAAAAACTGTTTTTT.